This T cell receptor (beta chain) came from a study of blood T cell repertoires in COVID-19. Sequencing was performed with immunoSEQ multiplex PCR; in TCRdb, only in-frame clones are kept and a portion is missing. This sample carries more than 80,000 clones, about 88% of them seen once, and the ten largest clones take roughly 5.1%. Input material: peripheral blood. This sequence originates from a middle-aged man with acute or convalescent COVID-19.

CDR3 nucleotide sequence: TGTGCCAGCAGCCTGACAGGGTCTCGCACAGATACGCAGTATTTT. Translated, it gives CASSLTGSRTDTQYF. The V gene is TRBV21-1, the J gene TRBJ2-3; TRBD1 is the table's D call and was not checked against the DNA. TRBV21-1 is a listed pseudogene. The CDR3 is made up of 15 amino acids.